The 26 T cell receptor beta chains listed next were all sequenced from one sample in a study of cytomegalovirus exposure and HLA in healthy donors (dated by TCRdb to about 2017). Libraries were built with the immunoSEQ multiplex PCR assay. A mixture of 60 forward primers for TCR Vbeta segments and 13 reverse primers for TCR Jbeta segments was used in the multiplex PCR. TCRdb limited this immuneACCESS table to in-frame rearrangements with V and J called. A share of clones is missing; checked studies link under half to unresolved V genes, and the rest is unexplained. The sample yields 90,000 to 120,000 clones; roughly four fifths were counted once. Jointly, the top ten make up 2% to 3% of the sample. Input material: PBMCs. Receptor source: a man aged 18 to 35 in good health and CMV-seronegative.

The chain couples TRBV2 to TRBJ2-1; tentative D call: TRBD1 (6 bases). CDR3 length: 12 residues. Trimming shortened V by 3 bases and J by 12 bases, and 12 bases separated the two germline ends. Per the germline V gene, CDR1 is SNHLY and CDR2 is FYNNEI. CDR3 bases: TGTGCCAGCAGTGACAGGGGATTTAGGCAGTTCTTC. It encodes CASSDRGFRQFF.

J is TRBJ2-1 and V is TRBV13; maybe TRBD2 (6 bases). This CDR3 region has 15 residues. Germline V gene data show CDR1 as PRHDT and CDR2 as FYEKMQ (reference sequence). Trimming took off 5 bases at V and 7 bases at J, with 18 bases between the two ends. CDR3 nucleotides: TGTGCCAGCAGCACCCGGATGACTAGTAGGAATGAGCAGTTCTTC. Translation: CASSTRMTSRNEQFF.

This chain links TRBV7-8 with TRBJ1-2, with 10 bases that match TRBD1. Trimming cost V 5 bases and J 6 bases; bases outside gene matches: 12. The CDR3 is made up of 16 amino acids. Germline V gene sequence: CDR1 SGHVS, CDR2 FQNEAQ. The CDR3 reads CASSIAGTGVVDGYTF. In DNA form, the CDR3 reads TGTGCCAGCAGCATTGCCGGGACAGGGGTTGTGGATGGCTACACCTTC. The whole variable domain, filled in from reference TRBV7-8 and TRBJ1-2, reads GAGVSQSPRYKVAKRGQDVALRCDPISGHVSLFWYQQALGQGPEFLTYFQNEAQLDKSGLPSDRFFAERPEGSVSTLKIQRTQQEDSAVYLCASSIAGTGVVDGYTFGSGTRLTVV.

The chain combines TRBV9 with TRBJ2-3; D ambiguous. The CDR3 is made up of 12 amino acids. Germline values: CDR1 SGDLS, CDR2 YYNGEE. The V and J ends lost 4 bases and 6 bases respectively, with 9 bases between them. CDR3 nucleotides: TGTGCCAGCAGCCAAGAGGCGGATACGCAGTATTTT. Its protein is CASSQEADTQYF.

V and J are TRBV5-1 and TRBJ2-1; 15 positions match TRBD2. Germline V gene sequence: CDR1 SGHRS, CDR2 YFSETQ. Trimming at V came to 4 bases and at J to 6 bases, leaving 8 bases not matched to a gene. There are 17 residues in the CDR3. The chain's CDR3 is CASSHGLAGGPSNEQFF. DNA of the CDR3: TGCGCCAGCAGCCACGGACTAGCGGGGGGGCCGAGCAATGAGCAGTTCTTC.

This clone appeared once. The genes are TRBV19 and TRBJ1-6; no clear D. In germline, CDR1 is LNHDA, CDR2 SQIVND (reference sequence). V dropped 7 bases and J dropped 6 bases, with 10 bases sitting between them. This CDR3 is built from 13 residues. The CDR3 loop reads CASIERANSPLHF. CDR3 sequence (DNA): TGTGCCAGTATAGAGCGAGCTAATTCACCCCTCCACTTT. Using reference TRBV19 and TRBJ1-6 for the parts outside the CDR3, the full variable domain is DGGITQSPKYLFRKEGQNVTLSCEQNLNHDAMYWYRQDPGQGLRLIYYSQIVNDFQKGDIAEGYSVSREKKESFPLTVTSAQKNPTAFYLCASIERANSPLHFGNGTRLTVT.

This rearrangement joins TRBV6-5 to TRBJ1-2, with D perhaps TRBD1 (5 bases). The CDR3 totals 16 residues. The V end lost 0 bases, the J end lost 4 bases, and 15 bases lay between the germline ends. Germline values: CDR1 MNHEY, CDR2 SVGAGI. The CDR3 is CASSYSNRPRTYGYTF. The CDR3 nucleotides read TGTGCCAGCAGTTACTCTAACAGGCCCCGGACCTATGGCTACACCTTC.

The rearrangement links TRBV7-8 to TRBJ1-1, with TRBD1 identical over 9 bases. CDR1 is SGHVS and CDR2 is FQNEAQ in the germline V gene. The CDR3 covers 14 residues. With V trimmed by 1 base and J by 4 bases, 1 base remained unmatched. The CDR3 DNA reads as TGTGCCAGCAGCTTAGTACAGGGGGCCACTGAAGCTTTCTTT. Protein product: CASSLVQGATEAFF.

CDR3 in amino acids: CASSVDGGGSIYEQYF. CDR3 DNA: TGTGCCAGCAGCGTAGATGGGGGGGGATCAATTTACGAGCAGTACTTC. This chain joins TRBV9 and TRBJ2-7; 7 bases agree with TRBD2. In germline, CDR1 is SGDLS, CDR2 YYNGEE. Losses at the gene ends were 0 bases for V and 4 bases for J; bases not matched to a gene: 10. The CDR3 covers 16 residues.

This chain connects TRBV9 to TRBJ2-3; weak D call: TRBD1 (5 bases). Germline CDR1 reads SGDLS; CDR2 reads YYNGEE. The CDR3 covers 12 residues. Between the trimmed V and J ends, which lost 4 bases and 4 bases, there was a span of 7 bases. CDR3 in amino acids: CASSKGSDTQYF. The CDR3 bases are TGTGCCAGCAGCAAGGGGTCAGATACGCAGTATTTT.

V is TRBV6-1 and J is TRBJ1-3, with a possible D match to TRBD1 (5 bases). Germline CDR1 and CDR2: MNHNS and SASEGT. The CDR3 is 16 residues long. The V and J ends lost 2 bases and 2 bases respectively, with 13 bases between them. CDR3 sequence reads: CASSEFGARPGNTIYF. CDR3 nucleotide sequence: TGTGCCAGCAGTGAATTTGGGGCCAGACCTGGAAACACCATATATTTT.

The V call is TRBV19, the J call TRBJ1-5, with TRBD1 as a possible D gene (6 bases). The CDR3 sequence is 15 residues long. Deletions cut 6 bases from V and 7 bases from J, with 19 bases between. Per the germline V gene, CDR1 is LNHDA and CDR2 is SQIVND (reference sequence). The CDR3 sequence: CASSAVQGLRQPQHF. In nucleotides, the CDR3 is TGTGCCAGTAGCGCCGTACAGGGTTTGAGGCAGCCCCAGCATTTT.

This chain uses TRBV5-1 with TRBJ1-1; D remains unclear. This CDR3 has 13 residues. CDR1 is SGHRS, CDR2 YFSETQ, per germline. The V end lost 7 bases, the J end lost 4 bases, and 14 bases lay between the germline ends. The CDR3 protein is CASQTREGTEAFF. CDR3 bases: TGCGCCAGCCAGACACGCGAAGGCACTGAAGCTTTCTTT. The variable domain in full, completed from reference TRBV5-1 and TRBJ1-1, reads KAGVTQTPRYLIKTRGQQVTLSCSPISGHRSVSWYQQTPGQGLQFLFEYFSETQRNKGNFPGRFSGRQFSNSRSEMNVSTLELGDSALYLCASQTREGTEAFFGQGTRLTVV.

The rearrangement links TRBV19 to TRBJ2-2; 7 positions agree with TRBD1. J lost 7 bases, V lost 2 bases, and 10 bases had no gene match. The CDR3 has 16 residues. CDR1 is LNHDA and CDR2 is SQIVND in the germline V gene (reference sequence). The CDR3 loop reads CASSIMTGNKGGELFF. CDR3 DNA sequence: TGTGCCAGTAGTATAATGACAGGGAATAAAGGCGGGGAGCTGTTTTTT.

This sequence joins TRBV7-2 and TRBJ2-7, with 7 bases aligning to TRBD1. V shed 1 base and J 7 bases; nucleotides not matched to a gene: 7. This CDR3 is 14 amino acids long. Germline CDR1 and CDR2: SGHTA and FQGNSA. The CDR3 is CASSLGRTGQEQYF. The CDR3 DNA reads TGTGCCAGCAGCTTAGGGAGGACAGGTCAGGAGCAGTACTTC.

The chain carries TRBV5-1 and TRBJ2-5; 9 nucleotides line up with TRBD2. After removal of 4 bases from V and 2 bases from J, the junction contained 15 bases not matched to a gene. Germline lookup yields CDR1 SGHRS and CDR2 YFSETQ. This CDR3 has 18 amino acids. The CDR3 protein is CASSGRAAGGRPQETQYF. The CDR3 coding sequence is TGCGCCAGCAGCGGGAGGGCGGCGGGGGGGCGTCCACAAGAGACCCAGTACTTC.

The rearrangement joins TRBV14 to TRBJ1-6; D perhaps matches TRBD1 (6 bases). CDR1 and CDR2 from the germline V gene are SGHDN and FVKESK. This CDR3 is 14 amino acids long. Trimming removed 6 bases from V and 7 bases from J, with 13 bases in between. The CDR3 DNA reads as TGTGCCAGCAGTCTAAGGGGGGGGAATTCACCCCTCCACTTT. It translates to CASSLRGGNSPLHF.

V usage is TRBV29-1 and J usage is TRBJ1-3; no clear D gene. CDR3 length equals 13 residues. Between the trimmed V and J ends, which lost 4 bases and 0 bases, there was a span of 7 bases. Germline values: CDR1 SQVTM, CDR2 ANQGSEA. CDR3 DNA sequence: TGCAGCGTTGCCGTCCTCTCTGGAAACACCATATATTTT. Translated, it gives CSVAVLSGNTIYF.

The table lists this clone with a count of one. The chain combines TRBV18 with TRBJ2-7, with 9 bases lining up with TRBD2. Germline assignment: CDR1 KGHSH and CDR2 LQKENI. The V and J ends lost 0 bases and 2 bases, in that order; junction bases with no gene match: 2. The CDR3 contains 15 residues. CDR3 DNA sequence: TGTGCCAGCTCACCACCCCAGCGGGGGGCCTACGAGCAGTACTTC. It translates to CASSPPQRGAYEQYF. Together with reference TRBV18 and TRBJ2-7, the CDR3 gives the full variable domain: NAGVMQNPRHLVRRRGQEARLRCSPMKGHSHVYWYRQLPEEGLKFMVYLQKENIIDESGMPKERFSAEFPKEGPSILRIQQVVRGDSAAYFCASSPPQRGAYEQYFGPGTRLTVT.

The chain uses TRBV5-1 and TRBJ1-1; D remains unclear. The germline V and J ends were trimmed by 0 bases and 7 bases, with 13 bases remaining between them. The CDR3 totals 14 residues. Germline V gives CDR1 SGHRS, CDR2 YFSETQ. The CDR3, as DNA: TGCGCCAGCAGCTTGGGGCAGCAGGTTCGTGAAGCTTTCTTT. Translated, it gives CASSLGQQVREAFF.

V gene TRBV4-3 combines with J gene TRBJ2-1, with 9 bases aligning to TRBD2. Per germline, CDR1 LGHNA and CDR2 YSLEER. The CDR3 sequence is 18 residues long. Unmatched junction bases numbered 9, after V lost 0 bases and J lost 3 bases. The CDR3 is CASSQDLIAGAGYNEQFF. The CDR3 DNA is TGCGCCAGCAGCCAAGATTTAATAGCGGGGGCGGGCTACAATGAGCAGTTCTTC.

The V and J genes are TRBV27 and TRBJ2-3; 8 bases agree with TRBD2. The germline CDR1 and CDR2 sequences are MNHEY and SMNVEV (reference sequence). The V segment lost 5 bases and the J segment 2 bases; nucleotides outside the gene matches: 9. CDR3 length: 16 residues. The CDR3: CASSLSGVPPTDTQYF. The CDR3 DNA reads TGTGCCAGCAGTCTTAGCGGGGTTCCCCCCACAGATACGCAGTATTTT.

This chain links TRBV28 with TRBJ2-3; D uncertain. The V gene lost 4 bases and the J gene lost 4 bases, with 12 bases spanning the gap. The CDR3 has 14 residues. Germline CDR1 is MDHEN and CDR2 is SYDVKM. The CDR3 nucleotides read TGTGCCAGCAGTTCCCCCGTCGGGTCAGATACGCAGTATTTT. This sequence encodes CASSSPVGSDTQYF.

As concerns this clone: The junction shows a germline mismatch at one end, possibly a read error. The chain is built from TRBV6-1 and TRBJ1-2; no clear D gene. The CDR3 has 14 residues. CDR1 MNHNS and CDR2 SASEGT come from the germline V gene. CDR3 sequence reads: CASSGYLDGNGYPF. The DNA of the CDR3 is TGTGCCAGCAGTGGTTACCTAGATGGCAATGGCTACCCCTTC.

The V and J genes are TRBV5-1 and TRBJ1-6, with D maybe TRBD1 (6 bases). The V end was cut by 2 bases, the J end by 18 bases, with 15 bases between. The CDR3 length is 12 residues. Looked up from germline, CDR1 is SGHRS and CDR2 is YFSETQ. The CDR3 loop reads CASSFNREVYHF. CDR3 nucleotides: TGCGCCAGCAGCTTTAACAGGGAAGTTTACCACTTT.

The genes are TRBV28 and TRBJ1-1; no definite D call. The V end was cut by 3 bases, the J end by 7 bases, with 9 bases between. Germline V gene sequence: CDR1 MDHEN, CDR2 SYDVKM. The CDR3 loop spans 12 amino acids. CDR3 residues: CASSFNSYEAFF. CDR3 DNA sequence: TGTGCCAGCAGTTTCAACAGCTATGAAGCTTTCTTT. The entire variable domain, with the rest obtained from reference TRBV28 and TRBJ1-1, is as follows: DVKVTQSSRYLVKRTGEKVFLECVQDMDHENMFWYRQDPGLGLRLIYFSYDVKMKEKGDIPEGYSVSREKKERFSLILESASTNQTSMYLCASSFNSYEAFFGQGTRLTVV.